The entry that follows covers one T cell receptor (beta chain) sequence. The source of the sample is a study of blood T cell repertoires in COVID-19. Study as a whole: Both acute and convalescent COVID-19 samples were obtained from the United States, Italy and Spain. T cells, B-cell-depleted T cells, or PBMCs supplied cDNA or gDNA.

It was during active infection that Seattle patients were enrolled and then longitudinally followed. Original processing notes: Counts of nucleated cells, estimated from reference gene primer amplification, were obtained. Clones were read by immunoSEQ multiplex PCR, and TCRdb kept only the in-frame ones, dropping some. The DNA gave D and trimming, while V, J and clone size come from that table. The sample carries about 440,000 clones, approximately 90% recorded once. Looked up from germline, CDR1 is LNHDA and CDR2 is SQIVND (reference sequence). The trim removed 7 bases at V and 7 bases at J, leaving 12 bases unmatched. The CDR3 length is 14 residues.

The source material was peripheral blood. The chain couples TRBV19 to TRBJ1-2; 7 bases map to TRBD1. The origin of this receptor is a woman in her fifties or sixties with COVID-19, enrolled during active disease. The CDR3 DNA sequence: TGTGCCAGTAAAGGTTCGGGACAGTTGAGTGGCTACACCTTC. As protein: CASKGSGQLSGYTF. The full variable domain, with the rest looked up from reference TRBV19 and TRBJ1-2, is DGGITQSPKYLFRKEGQNVTLSCEQNLNHDAMYWYRQDPGQGLRLIYYSQIVNDFQKGDIAEGYSVSREKKESFPLTVTSAQKNPTAFYLCASKGSGQLSGYTFGSGTRLTVV.